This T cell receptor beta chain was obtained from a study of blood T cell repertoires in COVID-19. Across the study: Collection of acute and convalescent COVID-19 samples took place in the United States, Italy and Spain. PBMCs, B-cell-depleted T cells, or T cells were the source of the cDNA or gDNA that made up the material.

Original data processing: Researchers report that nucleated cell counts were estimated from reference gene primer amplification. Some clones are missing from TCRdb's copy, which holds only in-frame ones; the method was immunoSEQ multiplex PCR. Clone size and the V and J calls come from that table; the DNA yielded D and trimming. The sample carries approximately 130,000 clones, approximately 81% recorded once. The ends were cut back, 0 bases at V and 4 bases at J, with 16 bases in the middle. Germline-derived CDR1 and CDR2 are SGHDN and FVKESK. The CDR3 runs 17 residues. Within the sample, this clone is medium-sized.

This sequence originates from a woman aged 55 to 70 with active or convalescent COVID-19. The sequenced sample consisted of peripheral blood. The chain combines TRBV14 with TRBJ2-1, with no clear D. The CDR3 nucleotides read TGTGCCAGCAGCCAAGATGGTAGAGGAAGTCGATACAATGAGCAGTTCTTC. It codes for CASSQDGRGSRYNEQFF.